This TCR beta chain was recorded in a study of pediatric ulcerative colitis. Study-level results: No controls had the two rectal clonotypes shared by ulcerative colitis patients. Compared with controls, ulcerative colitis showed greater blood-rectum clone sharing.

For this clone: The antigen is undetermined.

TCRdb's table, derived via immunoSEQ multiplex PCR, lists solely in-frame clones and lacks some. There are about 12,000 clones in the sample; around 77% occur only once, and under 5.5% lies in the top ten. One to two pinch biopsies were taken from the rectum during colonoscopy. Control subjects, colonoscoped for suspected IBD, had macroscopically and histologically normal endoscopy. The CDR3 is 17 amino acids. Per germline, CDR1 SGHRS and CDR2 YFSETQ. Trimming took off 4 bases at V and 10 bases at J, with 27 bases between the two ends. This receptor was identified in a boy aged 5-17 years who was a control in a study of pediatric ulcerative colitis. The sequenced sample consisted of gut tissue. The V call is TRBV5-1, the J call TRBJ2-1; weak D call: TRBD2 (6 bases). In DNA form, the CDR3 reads TGCGCCAGCAGCCCGGGGGACGGGGTGCCGGGAGAGGACGAGCAGTTCTTC. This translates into CASSPGDGVPGEDEQFF.